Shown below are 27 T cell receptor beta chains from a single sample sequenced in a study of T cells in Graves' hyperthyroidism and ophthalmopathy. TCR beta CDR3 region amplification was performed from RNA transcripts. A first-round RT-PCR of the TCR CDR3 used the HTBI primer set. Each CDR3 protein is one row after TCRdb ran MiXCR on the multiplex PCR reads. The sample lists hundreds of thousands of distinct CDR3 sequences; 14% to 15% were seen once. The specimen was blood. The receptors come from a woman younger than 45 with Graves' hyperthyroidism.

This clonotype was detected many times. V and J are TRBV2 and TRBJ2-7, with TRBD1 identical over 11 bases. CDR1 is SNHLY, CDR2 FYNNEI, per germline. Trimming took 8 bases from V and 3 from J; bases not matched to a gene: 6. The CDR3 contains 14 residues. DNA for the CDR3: TGTGCCAGCCTTACCGGGACAGGGGGCTACGAGCAGTACTTC. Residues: CASLTGTGGYEQYF.

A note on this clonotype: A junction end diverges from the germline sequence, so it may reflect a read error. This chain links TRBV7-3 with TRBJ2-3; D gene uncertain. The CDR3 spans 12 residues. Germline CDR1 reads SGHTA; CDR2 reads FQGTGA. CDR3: CASSVTSDTQYF. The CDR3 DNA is TGTGCCAGCAGCGTAACATCAGATACGCAGTATTTT.

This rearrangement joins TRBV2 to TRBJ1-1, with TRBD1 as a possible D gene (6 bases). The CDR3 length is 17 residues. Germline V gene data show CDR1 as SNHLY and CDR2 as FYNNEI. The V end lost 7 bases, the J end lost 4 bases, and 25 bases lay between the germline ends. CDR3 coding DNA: TGTGCCAGCAATACGGCAGGGGTGTATGGAAAGGGCACTGAAGCTTTCTTT. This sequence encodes CASNTAGVYGKGTEAFF.

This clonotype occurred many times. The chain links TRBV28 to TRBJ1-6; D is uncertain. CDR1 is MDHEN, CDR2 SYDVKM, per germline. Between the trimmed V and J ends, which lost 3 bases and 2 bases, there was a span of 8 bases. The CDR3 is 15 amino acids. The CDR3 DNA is TGTGCCAGCAGTTTGCAGGCGACCTATAATTCACCCCTCCACTTT. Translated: CASSLQATYNSPLHF.

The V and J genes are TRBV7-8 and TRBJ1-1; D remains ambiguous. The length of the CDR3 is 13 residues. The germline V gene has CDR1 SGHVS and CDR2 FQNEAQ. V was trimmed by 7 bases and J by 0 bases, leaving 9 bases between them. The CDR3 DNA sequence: TGTGCCAGCATCAAACAGATGAACACTGAAGCTTTCTTT. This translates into CASIKQMNTEAFF.

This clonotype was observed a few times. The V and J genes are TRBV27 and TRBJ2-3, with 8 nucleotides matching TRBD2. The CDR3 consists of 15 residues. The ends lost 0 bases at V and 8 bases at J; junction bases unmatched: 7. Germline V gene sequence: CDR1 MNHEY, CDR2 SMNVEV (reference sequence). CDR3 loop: CASSLSEAGVGTQYF. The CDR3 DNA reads TGTGCCAGCAGTTTATCAGAAGCGGGAGTTGGTACGCAGTATTTT.

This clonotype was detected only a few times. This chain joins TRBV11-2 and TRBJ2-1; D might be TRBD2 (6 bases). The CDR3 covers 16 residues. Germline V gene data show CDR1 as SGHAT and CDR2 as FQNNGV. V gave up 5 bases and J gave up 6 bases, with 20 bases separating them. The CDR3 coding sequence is TGTGCCAGCAGCCAAGATAGCGAGCGGGCGTTCAATGAGCAGTTCTTC. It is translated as CASSQDSERAFNEQFF.

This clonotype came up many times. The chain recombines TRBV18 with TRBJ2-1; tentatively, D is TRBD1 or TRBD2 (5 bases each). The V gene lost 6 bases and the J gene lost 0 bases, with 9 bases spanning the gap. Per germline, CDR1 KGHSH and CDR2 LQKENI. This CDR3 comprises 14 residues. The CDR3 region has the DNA TGTGCCAGCTCGAGGGGACCCTCCTACAATGAGCAGTTCTTC. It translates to CASSRGPSYNEQFF.

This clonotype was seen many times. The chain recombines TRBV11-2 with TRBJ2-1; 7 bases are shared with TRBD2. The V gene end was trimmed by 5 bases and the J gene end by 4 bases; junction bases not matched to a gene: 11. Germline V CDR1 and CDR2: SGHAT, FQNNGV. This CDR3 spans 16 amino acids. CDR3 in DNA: TGTGCCAGCAGCCCCCGGGGGGTGGGATTATACAATGAGCAGTTCTTC. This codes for CASSPRGVGLYNEQFF.

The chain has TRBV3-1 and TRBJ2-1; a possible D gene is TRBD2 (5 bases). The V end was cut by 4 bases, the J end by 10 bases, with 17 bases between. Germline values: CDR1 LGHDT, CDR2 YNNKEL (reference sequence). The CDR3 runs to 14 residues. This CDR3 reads CASSPGIVADEQFF. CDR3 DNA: TGTGCCAGCAGCCCGGGGATCGTAGCCGACGAGCAGTTCTTC.

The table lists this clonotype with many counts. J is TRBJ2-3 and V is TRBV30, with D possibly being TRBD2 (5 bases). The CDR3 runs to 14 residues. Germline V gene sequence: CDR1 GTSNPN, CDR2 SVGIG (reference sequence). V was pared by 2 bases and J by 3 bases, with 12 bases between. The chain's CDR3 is CAWSLGRETDTQYF. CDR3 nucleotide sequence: TGTGCCTGGAGTTTAGGTCGGGAAACAGATACGCAGTATTTT.

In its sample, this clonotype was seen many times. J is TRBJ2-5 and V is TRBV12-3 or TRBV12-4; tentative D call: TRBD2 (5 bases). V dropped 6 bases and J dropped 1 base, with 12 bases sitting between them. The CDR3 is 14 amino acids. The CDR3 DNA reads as TGTGCCAGCAGCCCCTCGGACTCCCAAGAGACCCAGTACTTC. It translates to CASSPSDSQETQYF.

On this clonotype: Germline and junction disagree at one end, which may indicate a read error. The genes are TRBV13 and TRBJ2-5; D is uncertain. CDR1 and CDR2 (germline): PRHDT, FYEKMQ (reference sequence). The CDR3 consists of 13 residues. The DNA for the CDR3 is TGTGCCAGCAGCTTCTACAGCCAAGAGACCCCGTACTTC. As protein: CASSFYSQETPYF.

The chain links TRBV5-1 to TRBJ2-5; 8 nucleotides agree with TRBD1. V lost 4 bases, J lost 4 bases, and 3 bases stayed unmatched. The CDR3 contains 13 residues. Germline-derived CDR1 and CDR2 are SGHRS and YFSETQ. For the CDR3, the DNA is TGCGCCAGCAGCACGGACAGGGTAGAGACCCAGTACTTC. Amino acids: CASSTDRVETQYF.

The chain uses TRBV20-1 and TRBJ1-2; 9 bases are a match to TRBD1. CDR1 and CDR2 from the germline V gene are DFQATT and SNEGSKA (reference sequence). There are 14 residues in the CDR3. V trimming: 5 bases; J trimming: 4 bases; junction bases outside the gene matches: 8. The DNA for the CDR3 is TGCAGTGCTGATCCGGGACAGGGTAGCTATGGCTACACCTTC. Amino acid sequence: CSADPGQGSYGYTF.

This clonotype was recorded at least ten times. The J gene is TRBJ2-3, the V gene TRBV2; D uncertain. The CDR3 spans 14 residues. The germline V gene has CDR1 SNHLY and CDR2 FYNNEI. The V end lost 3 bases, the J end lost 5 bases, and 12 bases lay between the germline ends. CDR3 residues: CASSDSRSRDTQYF. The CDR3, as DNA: TGTGCCAGCAGTGACTCCAGGAGCCGAGATACGCAGTATTTT.

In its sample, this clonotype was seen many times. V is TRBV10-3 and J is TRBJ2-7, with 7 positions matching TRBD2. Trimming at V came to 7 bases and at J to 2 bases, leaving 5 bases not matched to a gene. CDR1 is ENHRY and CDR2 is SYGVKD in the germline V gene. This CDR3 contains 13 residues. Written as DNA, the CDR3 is TGTGCCATCAATCGCGGGAGCCCCTACGAGCAGTACTTC. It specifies CAINRGSPYEQYF.

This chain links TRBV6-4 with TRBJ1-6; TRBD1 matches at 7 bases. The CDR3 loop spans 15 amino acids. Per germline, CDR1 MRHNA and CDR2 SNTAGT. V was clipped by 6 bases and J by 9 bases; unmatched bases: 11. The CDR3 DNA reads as TGTGCCAGCAGGGACCTGGGACAGATAGGTTCACCCCTCCACTTT. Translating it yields CASRDLGQIGSPLHF.

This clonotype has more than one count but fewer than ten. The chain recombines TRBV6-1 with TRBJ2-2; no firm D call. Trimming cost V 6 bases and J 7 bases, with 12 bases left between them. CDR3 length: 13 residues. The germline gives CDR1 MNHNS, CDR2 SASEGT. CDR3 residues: CASRIVVYGELFF. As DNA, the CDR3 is TGTGCCAGCAGGATAGTGGTGTACGGGGAGCTGTTTTTT.

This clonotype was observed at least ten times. The CDR3 DNA reads as TGCAGCGCTTTTGCAGGCTGGAACGAGCAGTACTTC. Encoded protein: CSAFAGWNEQYF. V is TRBV29-1 and J is TRBJ2-7; no reliable D call. CDR1 is SQVTM, CDR2 ANQGSEA, per germline. There are 12 residues in the CDR3. Trimming pared 7 bases from V and 5 bases from J, leaving 15 bases between.

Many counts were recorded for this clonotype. This chain's CDR3 is CASSRGDTSYEQYF. The CDR3 nucleotides are TGTGCCAGCAGCCGAGGTGATACATCCTACGAGCAGTACTTC. The rearrangement uses TRBV3-1 and TRBJ2-7; unclear D gene. V lost 4 bases and J lost 1, with 11 bases in between. This CDR3 has 14 residues. Germline values: CDR1 LGHDT, CDR2 YNNKEL (reference sequence).

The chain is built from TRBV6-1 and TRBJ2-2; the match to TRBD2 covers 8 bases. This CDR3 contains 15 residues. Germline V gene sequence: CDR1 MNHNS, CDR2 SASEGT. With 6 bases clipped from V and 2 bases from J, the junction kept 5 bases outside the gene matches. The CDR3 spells CASSPAGANTGELFF. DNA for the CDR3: TGTGCCAGCAGCCCAGCGGGAGCTAACACCGGGGAGCTGTTTTTT.

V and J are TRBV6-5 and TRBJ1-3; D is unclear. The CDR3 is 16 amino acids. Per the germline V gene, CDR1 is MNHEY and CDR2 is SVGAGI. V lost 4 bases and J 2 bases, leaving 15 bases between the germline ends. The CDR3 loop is CASSSPGTEAGNTIYF. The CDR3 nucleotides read TGTGCCAGCAGTTCCCCGGGCACAGAGGCTGGAAACACCATATATTTT.

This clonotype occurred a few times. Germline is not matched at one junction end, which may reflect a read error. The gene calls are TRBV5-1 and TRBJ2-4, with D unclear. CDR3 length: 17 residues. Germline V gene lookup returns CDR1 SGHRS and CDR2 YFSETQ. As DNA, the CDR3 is TGCGTCAGCAGCTTTTTCGCACAAGATCGGGCCAAAAACATTCAGTACTTC. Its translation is CVSSFFAQDRAKNIQYF.

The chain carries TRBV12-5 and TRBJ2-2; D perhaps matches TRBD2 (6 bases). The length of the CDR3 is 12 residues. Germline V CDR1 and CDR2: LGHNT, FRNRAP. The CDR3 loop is CALREDTGELFF. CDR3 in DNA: TGTGCCCTTAGGGAGGACACCGGGGAGCTGTTTTTT.

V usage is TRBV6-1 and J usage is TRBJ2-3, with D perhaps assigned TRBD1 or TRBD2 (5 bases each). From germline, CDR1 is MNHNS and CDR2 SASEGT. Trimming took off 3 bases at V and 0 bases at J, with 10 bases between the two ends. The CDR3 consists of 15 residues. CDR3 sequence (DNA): TGTGCCAGCAGTGAGGGGACCTCTAGCACAGATACGCAGTATTTT. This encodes CASSEGTSSTDTQYF.

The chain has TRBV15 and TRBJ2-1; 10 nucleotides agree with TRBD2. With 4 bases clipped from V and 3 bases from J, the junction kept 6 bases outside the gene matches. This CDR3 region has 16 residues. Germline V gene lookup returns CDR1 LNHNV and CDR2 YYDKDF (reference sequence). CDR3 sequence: CATSIPLAGSYNEQFF. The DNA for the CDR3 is TGTGCCACCAGCATACCACTAGCGGGGAGCTACAATGAGCAGTTCTTC.